This T cell receptor beta chain comes out of a study of blood T cell repertoires in COVID-19. Study in general: Researchers got acute and convalescent COVID-19 samples from the United States, Italy and Spain. The cDNA or gDNA used as material had been derived from T cells, B-cell-depleted T cells, or PBMCs.

As processed by the authors: Amplified reference gene primers provided the basis for estimating nucleated cell counts. TCRdb's table, derived via immunoSEQ multiplex PCR, lists solely in-frame clones and lacks some. V and J calls plus clone size are reproduced from that table; the DNA served to infer D and trimming. The repertoire holds 250,000 to 350,000 clones, with around nine tenths as singletons. The germline V and J ends were trimmed by 4 bases and 5 bases, with 5 bases remaining between them. From germline, CDR1 is LGHNA and CDR2 YNFKEQ. The CDR3 totals 12 residues. This receptor was obtained from a woman in her forties or fifties with active or convalescent COVID-19. Sequencing was carried out using peripheral blood. The chain links TRBV4-2 to TRBJ2-2; D remains unclear. The CDR3 loop is CASSLTTGELFF. CDR3 sequence (DNA): TGTGCCAGCAGCCTGACTACCGGGGAGCTGTTTTTT.